The 5 T cell receptor beta chains presented below share a single source sample, sequenced in a study of Ad26.COV2.S vaccination and SARS-CoV-2 variants. The method was immunoSEQ multiplex PCR; TCRdb's version includes in-frame clones alone and lacks a portion of them. The sample holds about 180,000 clones, around 88% seen once. Sequencing was performed on peripheral blood, taken after recovery from COVID-19. These TCRs come from a human donor who had recovered from COVID-19.

The chain combines TRBV6-5 with TRBJ2-7, with 8 nucleotides matching TRBD1. The CDR3 contains 15 residues. The germline V gene has CDR1 MNHEY and CDR2 SVGAGI. V shed 7 bases, J shed 4 bases, and the junction held 12 bases outside the gene matches. CDR3 nucleotide sequence: TGTGCCAGCAAGACGACGGACAGGGCTTTGTACGAGCAGTACTTC. Its protein product is CASKTTDRALYEQYF.

The gene calls are TRBV6-4 and TRBJ2-7; maybe TRBD1 (5 bases). V lost 8 bases to trimming and J lost 6 bases, with 14 bases between them. This CDR3 is 12 amino acids long. Germline CDR1 MRHNA, CDR2 SNTAGT. CDR3 region: CASSDSPGEQYF. As DNA, the CDR3 is TGTGCCAGCTCTGACAGTCCGGGCGAGCAGTACTTC.

CDR3 coding DNA: TGCGCCAGCAGCTTGGAGGGGGGCGTTAGCTCTGAAGCTTTCTTT. The encoded protein is CASSLEGGVSSEAFF. The chain links TRBV5-1 to TRBJ1-1; a weak D match, TRBD1 (6 bases). Germline CDR1 and CDR2: SGHRS and YFSETQ. The V gene lost 0 bases and the J gene lost 6 bases, with 15 bases spanning the gap. The CDR3 contains 15 residues.

V is TRBV7-6 and J is TRBJ2-1, with TRBD1 matching over 8 bases. The V and J ends lost 1 base and 7 bases, in that order; junction bases with no gene match: 6. The CDR3 totals 15 residues. Germline lookup yields CDR1 SGHVS and CDR2 FNYEAQ. In DNA, the CDR3 is TGTGCCAGCAGCTTAGATGACAGGGGCCCAAATGAGCAGTTCTTC. It specifies CASSLDDRGPNEQFF.

This clone was detected once. The chain carries TRBV7-9 and TRBJ1-1; 7 nucleotides agree with TRBD1. Germline V gene data show CDR1 as SEHNR and CDR2 as FQNEAQ (reference sequence). V trimming: 5 bases; J trimming: 3 bases; junction bases outside the gene matches: 9. This CDR3 comprises 15 residues. The CDR3 loop is CASSPWTGPDTEAFF. The CDR3 bases are TGTGCCAGCAGCCCTTGGACAGGTCCGGACACTGAAGCTTTCTTT.